These 2 T cell receptor beta chains originate from one sample sequenced in a study of blood T cell repertoires in COVID-19. Clones were read by immunoSEQ multiplex PCR, and TCRdb kept only the in-frame ones, dropping some. This table has roughly 21,000 clones, roughly 80% appearing once. Sequenced: peripheral blood. These receptors came from a human donor in a cohort sampled during active COVID-19.

This clone came up once. The chain couples TRBV28 to TRBJ2-7; TRBD1 aligns across 7 bases. Germline CDR1 and CDR2: MDHEN and SYDVKM. V shed 7 bases and J 2 bases; nucleotides not matched to a gene: 8. The length of the CDR3 is 14 residues. The CDR3 bases are TGTGCCAGCACACCGGGACAGAAAACCTACGAGCAGTACTTC. Encoded protein: CASTPGQKTYEQYF.

The chain has TRBV25-1 and TRBJ2-7, with D maybe TRBD2 (5 bases). Germline V gene lookup returns CDR1 MGHDK and CDR2 SYGVNS. The CDR3 spans 14 residues. V was trimmed by 2 bases and J by 0 bases, leaving 8 bases between them. The CDR3 sequence is CASSETEGSYEQYF. The CDR3 bases are TGTGCCAGCAGTGAAACAGAGGGCTCCTACGAGCAGTACTTC.